These T cell receptor beta chains were read from a single sample in a study of cytomegalovirus exposure and HLA in healthy donors. The assay was immunoSEQ multiplex PCR, and TCRdb's table has in-frame clones only and misses some. Of approximately 210,000 clones listed, about 76% were seen once; the top ten hold 1.5% to 2%. Sequenced input: PBMCs. These receptors were taken from a woman aged 50 to 60 in good health and CMV-seronegative. The CDR3 runs from the conserved cysteine through the conserved F or W. Fields, in order: D gene, clone size, V gene, J gene, CDR3 protein, CDR3 DNA. D genes are given only for firm matches. The listing skips clone size in some rows; elsewhere it reads once, few, many or a size class.

>TRBD1|NA|TRBV7-6|TRBJ2-1
CASSSTGGPSNNEQFF
TGTGCCAGCAGTTCCACAGGGGGCCCCTCCAACAATGAGCAGTTCTTC
>TRBD1|NA|TRBV18|TRBJ1-1
CASSLGQGNTEAFF
TGTGCCAGCTCATTGGGACAGGGAAACACTGAAGCTTTCTTT
>TRBD2|NA|TRBV4-3|TRBJ2-1
CASSQFGPGTSGINEQFF
TGCGCCAGCAGCCAATTTGGCCCCGGGACTAGCGGGATAAATGAGCAGTTCTTC
>TRBD1|NA|TRBV19|TRBJ2-7
CASSTLTGVAYEQYF
TGTGCCAGTAGTACCCTGACAGGGGTGGCCTACGAGCAGTACTTC
>NA|NA|TRBV5-1|TRBJ2-2
CASSLSGSVKGTGELFF
TGCGCCAGCAGCTTAAGTGGTAGCGTCAAAGGGACCGGGGAGCTGTTTTTT
>TRBD1|NA|TRBV6-1|TRBJ1-6
CASSERQGNYNSPLHF
TGTGCCAGCAGTGAACGACAGGGAAACTATAATTCACCCCTCCACTTT
>NA|NA|TRBV6-1|TRBJ1-4
CASKERAPTNEKLFF
TGTGCCAGCAAGGAGAGGGCCCCAACTAATGAAAAACTGTTTTTT
>NA|NA|TRBV9|TRBJ2-7
CASSVGGSSYEQYF
TGTGCCAGCAGCGTAGGCGGGTCTTCCTACGAGCAGTACTTC
>TRBD1|NA|TRBV13|TRBJ2-6
CASSRNRGTGANVLTF
TGTGCCAGCAGTCGCAACAGGGGGACCGGGGCCAACGTCCTGACTTTC
>TRBD1|few|TRBV6-6|TRBJ1-1
CASSLRGTENTEAFF
TGTGCCAGCAGCCTACGCGGGACAGAAAACACTGAAGCTTTCTTT
>TRBD1|NA|TRBV19|TRBJ1-2
CASSTGTGLNYGYTF
TGTGCCAGTAGTACTGGGACAGGGCTTAACTATGGCTACACCTTC
>TRBD1|NA|TRBV11-2|TRBJ2-2
CASSLQGAPGELFF
TGTGCCAGCAGCTTACAGGGGGCGCCGGGGGAGCTGTTTTTT
>NA|few|TRBV4-3|TRBJ1-1
CASRFSEGEWTEAFF
TGCGCCAGCAGGTTCTCCGAGGGGGAATGGACTGAAGCTTTCTTT
>NA|NA|TRBV9|TRBJ2-3
CASSVSPRGTDTQYF
TGTGCCAGCAGCGTATCCCCGAGAGGCACAGATACGCAGTATTTT
>TRBD1|once|TRBV5-1|TRBJ1-2
CASSLFNLGQGGGYTF
TGCGCCAGCAGCTTGTTTAACCTGGGACAGGGGGGTGGCTACACCTTC
>NA|NA|TRBV28|TRBJ1-5
CASSAPPGPQHF
TGTGCCAGCAGTGCTCCTCCAGGGCCCCAGCATTTT